The 20 T cell receptor beta chains presented below share a single source sample, sequenced in a study of blood T cell repertoires in COVID-19. The assay was immunoSEQ multiplex PCR, and TCRdb's table has in-frame clones only and misses some. The sample shows about 9,200 clones, roughly nine tenths of them seen only once. The source material was peripheral blood. The receptors come from a man aged 55-75 years with acute or convalescent COVID-19.

The V gene is TRBV4-2, the J gene TRBJ2-1; 10 nucleotides align to TRBD2. Per the germline V gene, CDR1 is LGHNA and CDR2 is YNFKEQ. Trimming removed 4 bases from V and 8 bases from J; junction bases left unmatched: 8. CDR3 length: 15 amino acids. The CDR3, as DNA: TGTGCCAGCAGCCCTCGGACTAGCGGTACTTATGAGCAGTTCTTC. This gives the protein CASSPRTSGTYEQFF.

The chain has TRBV12-5 and TRBJ1-5, with 8 bases fitting TRBD1. CDR3 size: 17 residues. Trimming cost V 7 bases and J 5 bases; bases outside gene matches: 16. Germline V gives CDR1 LGHNT, CDR2 FRNRAP. The CDR3 loop reads CASALNFGTGSYQPQHF. CDR3 nucleotide sequence: TGTGCTAGTGCCCTTAATTTTGGGACAGGCTCTTATCAGCCCCAGCATTTT.

This clone appeared a single time. The chain uses TRBV2 and TRBJ1-1; D uncertain. This CDR3 is built from 12 residues. Looked up from germline, CDR1 is SNHLY and CDR2 is FYNNEI. V gave up 7 bases and J gave up 11 bases, with 17 bases separating them. The CDR3 loop reads CASTQLSSWAFF. The CDR3 region has the DNA TGTGCCAGCACTCAACTCTCTTCGTGGGCTTTCTTT.

The chain joins TRBV28 to TRBJ1-4, with TRBD1 as a possible D gene (5 bases). The CDR3 is 15 amino acids. Germline loops: CDR1 MDHEN, CDR2 SYDVKM. The V gene lost 5 bases and the J gene lost 0 bases, with 10 bases spanning the gap. Here the CDR3 DNA reads TGTGCCAGCAGTCTTCGGGGGGCAACTAATGAAAAACTGTTTTTT. It encodes CASSLRGATNEKLFF.

The gene calls are TRBV5-1 and TRBJ2-7; D is unclear. The CDR3 loop spans 12 amino acids. Germline assignment: CDR1 SGHRS and CDR2 YFSETQ. Trimming shortened V by 0 bases and J by 4 bases, and 5 bases separated the two germline ends. In DNA, the CDR3 is TGCGCCAGCAGCTTGGATCAGTACGAGCAGTACTTC. Residues: CASSLDQYEQYF.

The J gene is TRBJ1-2, the V gene TRBV4-3, with 9 bases lining up with TRBD1. Trimming at V came to 0 bases and at J to 4 bases, leaving 3 bases not matched to a gene. The CDR3 extends over 15 amino acids. CDR1 is LGHNA and CDR2 is YSLEER in the germline V gene. The CDR3 nucleotides are TGCGCCAGCAGCCAAGATCCGACAGGGGGCTATGGCTACACCTTC. As protein: CASSQDPTGGYGYTF.

The rearrangement links TRBV11-2 to TRBJ2-3; weak D call: TRBD2 (6 bases). V was shortened by 1 base and J by 1 base, with 12 bases between the two germline ends. This CDR3 contains 16 residues. The V gene's germline CDR1 is SGHAT and CDR2 FQNNGV. The CDR3 sequence: CASSLGLAARTDTQYF. DNA for the CDR3: TGTGCCAGCAGCTTAGGATTAGCGGCACGCACAGATACGCAGTATTTT.

This clone came up once. The chain employs TRBV7-6 and TRBJ2-1, with 9 positions matching TRBD1. With V trimmed by 4 bases and J by 0 bases, 10 bases remained unmatched. CDR1 and CDR2 from the germline V gene are SGHVS and FNYEAQ. The CDR3 contains 18 residues. The CDR3 bases are TGTGCCAGCAGCTGGGACAGGGATGGCGGGAGCTCCTACAATGAGCAGTTCTTC. As protein: CASSWDRDGGSSYNEQFF.

This rearrangement joins TRBV6-5 to TRBJ1-2, with D perhaps matching TRBD1 (5 bases). Germline V gene data show CDR1 as MNHEY and CDR2 as SVGAGI. Trimming left V 3 bases short and J 5 bases short, with 16 bases between. The CDR3 is 15 residues long. The CDR3 DNA follows: TGTGCCAGCAGTTATAACGGGGCGGGGGATTATGGCTACACCTTC. Protein: CASSYNGAGDYGYTF.

The V call is TRBV30, the J call TRBJ1-1, with D possibly being TRBD1 (6 bases). CDR3 length equals 13 residues. V was pared by 3 bases and J by 1 base, with 9 bases between. Germline V gives CDR1 GTSNPN, CDR2 SVGIG (reference sequence). The CDR3 DNA reads TGTGCCTGGAGCCCGACAGGGAACACTGAAGCTTTCTTT. This sequence encodes CAWSPTGNTEAFF.

The V call is TRBV6-5, the J call TRBJ2-3; TRBD1 matches at 10 bases. V shed 7 bases and J 6 bases; nucleotides not matched to a gene: 7. There are 14 residues in the CDR3. Germline lookup yields CDR1 MNHEY and CDR2 SVGAGI. The CDR3 DNA follows: TGTGCCAGCAAGTGGGGACAGGGGCGTGATACGCAGTATTTT. Residues: CASKWGQGRDTQYF.

The rearrangement uses TRBV13 and TRBJ2-3; D is undetermined. CDR1 is PRHDT and CDR2 is FYEKMQ in the germline V gene (reference sequence). The V and J ends lost 0 bases and 0 bases respectively, with 4 bases between them. This CDR3 contains 14 residues. CDR3 nucleotide sequence: TGTGCCAGCAGCTTAGGAGCTAGCACAGATACGCAGTATTTT. Its translation is CASSLGASTDTQYF.

The chain employs TRBV20-1 and TRBJ1-1; D might be TRBD1 (5 bases). Trimming shortened V by 4 bases and J by 11 bases, and 14 bases separated the two germline ends. Germline CDR1 is DFQATT and CDR2 is SNEGSKA (reference sequence). The CDR3 extends over 11 amino acids. In DNA, the CDR3 is TGCAGTGCTACTGCAGGGTCCTCGGCTTTCTTT. Protein sequence: CSATAGSSAFF.

This chain links TRBV6-2 or TRBV6-3 with TRBJ2-5; TRBD2 matches at 10 bases. Trimming at V came to 6 bases and at J to 0 bases, leaving 4 bases not matched to a gene. The CDR3 contains 15 residues. Germline CDR1 MNHEY, CDR2 SVGEGT. The CDR3 region is CASSLSGGDQETQYF. CDR3 nucleotide sequence: TGTGCCAGCAGCCTGAGCGGGGGGGACCAAGAGACCCAGTACTTC.

The gene calls are TRBV4-1 and TRBJ2-7; TRBD2 is a possible D gene (6 bases). V was clipped by 3 bases and J by 2 bases, with 14 bases between them. The CDR3 runs 15 residues. Germline V gene lookup returns CDR1 MGHRA and CDR2 YSYEKL. The CDR3 bases are TGCGCCAGCAGCCACCTCCGGGACTCTCCCTACGAGCAGTACTTC. Translation gives CASSHLRDSPYEQYF.

The chain carries TRBV19 and TRBJ1-1, with D perhaps matching TRBD1 (6 bases). The CDR3 length is 16 residues. Germline V lookup: CDR1 LNHDA, CDR2 SQIVND (reference sequence). V was clipped by 6 bases and J by 6 bases, with 23 bases between them. CDR3 residues: CASRPGTRNNIAEAFF. The CDR3 DNA reads TGTGCCAGTAGACCCGGGACAAGAAATAATATCGCTGAAGCTTTCTTT. Variable domain in full (rest from reference TRBV19 and TRBJ1-1): DGGITQSPKYLFRKEGQNVTLSCEQNLNHDAMYWYRQDPGQGLRLIYYSQIVNDFQKGDIAEGYSVSREKKESFPLTVTSAQKNPTAFYLCASRPGTRNNIAEAFFGQGTRLTVV.

This rearrangement joins TRBV14 to TRBJ2-1, with D maybe TRBD1 (6 bases). There are 16 residues in the CDR3. Trimming removed 4 bases at V and 4 bases at J, with 17 bases between. CDR1 is SGHDN and CDR2 is FVKESK in the germline V gene. The CDR3 reads CASSRRREGGYNEQFF. The CDR3 nucleotides read TGTGCCAGCAGCCGCCGTAGAGAAGGGGGTTACAATGAGCAGTTCTTC.

The rearrangement joins TRBV27 to TRBJ1-2; D is perhaps TRBD1 (6 bases). Germline V gene data show CDR1 as MNHEY and CDR2 as SMNVEV (reference sequence). The CDR3 loop spans 13 amino acids. The V end lost 5 bases, the J end lost 8 bases, and 15 bases lay between the germline ends. CDR3 sequence reads: CASSLTGTIGYTF. DNA of the CDR3: TGTGCCAGCAGTCTCACCGGGACAATCGGCTACACCTTC.

V and J are TRBV7-6 and TRBJ2-2; D is uncertain. V lost 2 bases, J lost 2 bases, and 9 bases lay in between. CDR1 is SGHVS and CDR2 is FNYEAQ in the germline V gene. The CDR3 is 15 residues long. CDR3: CASSLLSTNTGELFF. The CDR3 DNA sequence: TGTGCCAGCAGCTTATTGTCTACCAACACCGGGGAGCTGTTTTTT.

This clone has a single count. The rearrangement links TRBV7-2 to TRBJ2-5; the D gene is possibly TRBD2 (5 bases). CDR3 length equals 14 residues. Germline loops: CDR1 SGHTA, CDR2 FQGNSA. V lost 1 base and J 1 base, leaving 7 bases between the germline ends. The CDR3 bases are TGTGCCAGCAGCTTAGACGGGGTCCAAGAGACCCAGTACTTC. Its protein product is CASSLDGVQETQYF.